The 17 T cell receptor beta chains presented below share a single source sample, sequenced in a study of blood T cell repertoires in COVID-19. Some clones are missing from TCRdb's copy, which holds only in-frame ones; the method was immunoSEQ multiplex PCR. Among over 200,000 clones listed, 75% to 95% were seen once. Source material: peripheral blood. The origin of the receptors is a person aged 18 to 35 with COVID-19, enrolled during active disease.

V and J are TRBV25-1 and TRBJ1-2; 8 bases are shared with TRBD1. Germline trimming cut 5 bases from V and 3 bases from J; bases unmatched to any gene: 8. Germline V CDR1 and CDR2: MGHDK, SYGVNS. This CDR3 region has 15 residues. In DNA, the CDR3 is TGTGCCAGCAGTTTCAATTCAGGGGGCTACTATGGCTACACCTTC. Translation: CASSFNSGGYYGYTF.

The chain uses TRBV2 and TRBJ2-2; TRBD1 might be the D (6 bases). Germline CDR1 reads SNHLY; CDR2 reads FYNNEI. This CDR3 has 13 amino acids. The V end lost 6 bases, the J end lost 6 bases, and 11 bases lay between the germline ends. The CDR3 DNA follows: TGTGCCAGCAGGTACAGGGTCCCCGGGGAGCTGTTTTTT. This translates into CASRYRVPGELFF.

The chain employs TRBV5-6 and TRBJ2-7; maybe TRBD1 (7 bases). From germline, CDR1 is SGHDT and CDR2 YYEEEE. This CDR3 has 14 residues. V lost 0 bases to trimming and J lost 5 bases, with 12 bases between them. The CDR3 bases are TGTGCCAGCAGCTTGGGTGCAGGGGGGCACGAGCAGTACTTC. It is translated as CASSLGAGGHEQYF. Supplemented by reference TRBV5-6 and TRBJ2-7, the full variable domain reads DAGVTQSPTHLIKTRGQQVTLRCSPKSGHDTVSWYQQALGQGPQFIFQYYEEEERQRGNFPDRFSGHQFPNYSSELNVNALLLGDSALYLCASSLGAGGHEQYFGPGTRLTVT.

V gene TRBV7-9 combines with J gene TRBJ2-2; TRBD2 aligns across 13 bases. There are 16 residues in the CDR3. CDR1 and CDR2 from the germline V gene are SEHNR and FQNEAQ (reference sequence). Trimming cost V 4 bases and J 6 bases; bases outside gene matches: 5. The CDR3 sequence: CASSSWTSGSAGELFF. The CDR3 nucleotides read TGTGCCAGCAGCTCCTGGACTAGCGGGAGCGCCGGGGAGCTGTTTTTT.

This rearrangement joins TRBV7-9 to TRBJ2-1, with 9 bases aligning to TRBD2. The CDR3 length is 15 residues. Germline V CDR1 and CDR2: SEHNR, FQNEAQ (reference sequence). V was clipped by 5 bases and J by 2 bases; unmatched bases: 4. The chain's CDR3 is CASSALAGTYNEQFF. In DNA form, the CDR3 reads TGTGCCAGCAGCGCGCTAGCGGGAACCTACAATGAGCAGTTCTTC. Variable domain in full (rest from reference TRBV7-9 and TRBJ2-1): DTGVSQNPRHKITKRGQNVTFRCDPISEHNRLYWYRQTLGQGPEFLTYFQNEAQLEKSRLLSDRFSAERPKGSFSTLEIQRTEQGDSAMYLCASSALAGTYNEQFFGPGTRLTVL.

This chain links TRBV25-1 with TRBJ1-1; no firm D call. Trimming took 5 bases from V and 4 from J, leaving 8 bases between them. The CDR3 is 12 residues long. Germline V gene data show CDR1 as MGHDK and CDR2 as SYGVNS. The CDR3 DNA follows: TGTGCCAGCAGTCTCTCCGGCACTGAAGCTTTCTTT. This sequence encodes CASSLSGTEAFF.

J is TRBJ2-1 and V is TRBV4-1; unclear D gene. Per germline, CDR1 MGHRA and CDR2 YSYEKL. Trimming pared 1 base from V and 8 bases from J, leaving 12 bases between. The CDR3 covers 14 residues. The CDR3, as DNA: TGCGCCAGCAGCCAAGTCTACCCAGGCCATGAGCAGTTCTTC. This translates into CASSQVYPGHEQFF.

This chain links TRBV4-2 with TRBJ2-1, with a possible D match to TRBD2 (5 bases). Germline V gene lookup returns CDR1 LGHNA and CDR2 YNFKEQ. The CDR3 covers 13 residues. V dropped 4 bases and J dropped 8 bases, with 12 bases sitting between them. In DNA form, the CDR3 reads TGTGCCAGCAGCCTACTAGTCACCGATGAGCAGTTCTTC. Its translation: CASSLLVTDEQFF.

V gene TRBV13 combines with J gene TRBJ1-1; 8 bases match TRBD1. This CDR3 contains 15 residues. The trim removed 1 base at V and 2 bases at J, leaving 3 bases unmatched. From germline, CDR1 is PRHDT and CDR2 FYEKMQ (reference sequence). The CDR3 DNA reads TGTGCCAGCAGCTTAGTAGACAGGGGAAACACTGAAGCTTTCTTT. It specifies CASSLVDRGNTEAFF.

The table lists this clone with a count of one. The chain is built from TRBV19 and TRBJ2-1; D is undetermined. CDR3 length: 16 amino acids. V lost 5 bases, J lost 2 bases, and 16 bases lay in between. Germline CDR1 and CDR2: LNHDA and SQIVND (reference sequence). The CDR3: CASSVGPAAPYNEQFF. CDR3 DNA: TGTGCCAGTAGTGTTGGGCCCGCCGCCCCCTACAATGAGCAGTTCTTC.

V and J are TRBV10-3 and TRBJ1-5; 9 bases are a match to TRBD1. The V segment lost 6 bases and the J segment 1 base; nucleotides outside the gene matches: 7. Germline-derived CDR1 and CDR2 are ENHRY and SYGVKD. This CDR3 has 16 residues. CDR3 nucleotides: TGTGCCATCAGCGGGGGGACAGGGAAGAGCAATCAGCCCCAGCATTTT. Protein: CAISGGTGKSNQPQHF.

The V and J genes are TRBV2 and TRBJ2-2, with D maybe TRBD2 (6 bases). Trimming stripped 10 bases from V and 0 bases from J, with 12 bases between. From germline, CDR1 is SNHLY and CDR2 FYNNEI. The CDR3 is made up of 14 amino acids. CDR3 in amino acids: CANRREPNTGELFF. In DNA, the CDR3 is TGTGCCAATAGGCGGGAACCGAACACCGGGGAGCTGTTTTTT.

The chain uses TRBV28 and TRBJ2-7; 7 positions match TRBD1. CDR1 is MDHEN and CDR2 is SYDVKM in the germline V gene. The V and J ends lost 6 bases and 6 bases, in that order; junction bases with no gene match: 17. The CDR3 is 16 amino acids. The CDR3 sequence is CASRLIFTGVRTEQYF. The CDR3 nucleotides are TGTGCCAGCAGACTGATCTTTACAGGGGTCCGTACCGAGCAGTACTTC.

The sample holds one count of this clone. The chain links TRBV5-6 to TRBJ2-2; the match to TRBD2 covers 7 bases. The germline CDR1 and CDR2 sequences are SGHDT and YYEEEE. The trim removed 0 bases at V and 3 bases at J, leaving 8 bases unmatched. The CDR3 has 17 amino acids. The CDR3 nucleotides are TGTGCCAGCAGCTTGGCCGGGGCGGGAGCGGACACCGGGGAGCTGTTTTTT. It is translated as CASSLAGAGADTGELFF. The variable domain in full, with the rest retrieved from reference TRBV5-6 and TRBJ2-2, is DAGVTQSPTHLIKTRGQQVTLRCSPKSGHDTVSWYQQALGQGPQFIFQYYEEEERQRGNFPDRFSGHQFPNYSSELNVNALLLGDSALYLCASSLAGAGADTGELFFGEGSRLTVL.

The V and J genes are TRBV5-1 and TRBJ2-7; TRBD2 aligns across 7 bases. The CDR3 is 17 amino acids. V shed 0 bases and J 5 bases; nucleotides not matched to a gene: 14. Per the germline V gene, CDR1 is SGHRS and CDR2 is YFSETQ. CDR3 in DNA: TGCGCCAGCAGCTTGGTTCCTAGCGGTCCAAGACCACACGAGCAGTACTTC. Its translation is CASSLVPSGPRPHEQYF.

Of note for this clone: The junction departs from germline at one end; a sequencing error may be responsible. The chain carries TRBV7-7 and TRBJ2-2, with TRBD1 matching over 7 bases. Per the germline V gene, CDR1 is SSHAT and CDR2 is FNYEAQ (reference sequence). This CDR3 comprises 15 residues. DNA of the CDR3: TGTGCTAGCAGCTCGTCCGGACAGGACACCGGGGAGCTGTTTTTT. This translates into CASSSSGQDTGELFF.

The chain uses TRBV28 and TRBJ1-1; D is undetermined. The CDR3 length is 12 residues. Trimming stripped 5 bases from V and 5 bases from J, with 9 bases between. Germline CDR1 reads MDHEN; CDR2 reads SYDVKM. CDR3 sequence (DNA): TGTGCCAGCAGTCTACAGATAACTGAAGCTTTCTTT. It specifies CASSLQITEAFF.